These 26 T cell receptor beta chains originate from one sample sequenced in a study of blood T cell repertoires in COVID-19. Sequencing was performed with immunoSEQ multiplex PCR; in TCRdb, only in-frame clones are kept and a portion is missing. The sample holds some 180,000 clones; under 90% are singletons and the top ten take roughly 6.7%. Sequencing was performed on peripheral blood. The receptors derive from a man aged 35 to 55 with acute or convalescent COVID-19.

The gene calls are TRBV27 and TRBJ1-2; TRBD1 agrees at 7 bases. Germline V gene lookup returns CDR1 MNHEY and CDR2 SMNVEV (reference sequence). This CDR3 contains 14 residues. V gave up 5 bases and J gave up 3 bases; unmatched junction bases: 6. The CDR3: CASSPGQGDYGYTF. The CDR3, as DNA: TGTGCCAGCAGTCCCGGCCAGGGGGACTATGGCTACACCTTC.

The CDR3: CASSQVVGAAKNIQYF. CDR3 nucleotide sequence: TGCGCCAGCAGCCAAGTCGTGGGGGCAGCCAAAAACATTCAGTACTTC. The genes are TRBV4-3 and TRBJ2-4, with D possibly being TRBD1 (6 bases). This CDR3 region has 16 residues. V was pared by 1 base and J by 0 bases, with 10 bases between. Germline V gene sequence: CDR1 LGHNA, CDR2 YSLEER.

This clone has only one observation. The rearrangement uses TRBV14 and TRBJ2-7; D possibly corresponds to TRBD1 (5 bases). Trimming left V 0 bases short and J 0 bases short, with 12 bases between. CDR3 size: 16 residues. Per germline, CDR1 SGHDN and CDR2 FVKESK. The CDR3 bases are TGTGCCAGCAGCCAAGAAGGGGCCACCTTCTCCTACGAGCAGTACTTC. Translated: CASSQEGATFSYEQYF.

The gene calls are TRBV5-1 and TRBJ1-2, with D perhaps matching TRBD1 (6 bases). The ends were cut back, 7 bases at V and 1 base at J, with 11 bases in the middle. The germline V gene has CDR1 SGHRS and CDR2 YFSETQ. This CDR3 comprises 13 residues. CDR3 DNA sequence: TGCGCCAGCCGCCGGGACAATAACTATGGCTACACCTTC. Translating gives CASRRDNNYGYTF. Full variable domain (outside the CDR3, taken from reference TRBV5-1 and TRBJ1-2): KAGVTQTPRYLIKTRGQQVTLSCSPISGHRSVSWYQQTPGQGLQFLFEYFSETQRNKGNFPGRFSGRQFSNSRSEMNVSTLELGDSALYLCASRRDNNYGYTFGSGTRLTVV.

The J gene is TRBJ1-6, the V gene TRBV2; D gene uncertain. The CDR3 length is 15 residues. With 4 bases removed from V and 6 bases from J, the gap between germline ends came to 13 bases. Germline V gives CDR1 SNHLY, CDR2 FYNNEI. The CDR3 region has the DNA TGTGCCAGCAGTGGGTGGGAGAAGGGTAATTCACCCCTCCACTTT. Residues: CASSGWEKGNSPLHF. The variable domain in full, with the rest retrieved from reference TRBV2 and TRBJ1-6, is EPEVTQTPSHQVTQMGQEVILRCVPISNHLYFYWYRQILGQKVEFLVSFYNNEISEKSEIFDDQFSVERPDGSNFTLKIRSTKLEDSAMYFCASSGWEKGNSPLHFGNGTRLTVT.

The V gene is TRBV28, the J gene TRBJ1-2; 10 positions match TRBD1. With 2 bases clipped from V and 6 bases from J, the junction kept 0 bases outside the gene matches. CDR1 is MDHEN, CDR2 SYDVKM, per germline. This CDR3 has 13 residues. CDR3 sequence reads: CASSLDRGHGYTF. The CDR3 nucleotides are TGTGCCAGCAGTTTAGACAGGGGGCATGGCTACACCTTC.

The chain has TRBV5-1 and TRBJ1-2, with D maybe TRBD1 (6 bases). The CDR3 contains 15 residues. V lost 2 bases and J 4 bases, leaving 15 bases between the germline ends. Germline CDR1 reads SGHRS; CDR2 reads YFSETQ. In DNA form, the CDR3 reads TGCGCCAGCAGCTTCGGGGGGGCATCGGTCTATGGCTACACCTTC. Translation gives CASSFGGASVYGYTF.

The V call is TRBV7-2, the J call TRBJ2-3; TRBD2 matches at 11 bases. Germline CDR1 is SGHTA and CDR2 is FQGNSA. J was trimmed by 2 bases and V by 5 bases; bases with no gene match: 9. The CDR3 has 17 amino acids. For the CDR3, the DNA is TGTGCCAGCAGCCCCCAACCGACTAGCGGGGCCACAGATACGCAGTATTTT. Translated: CASSPQPTSGATDTQYF.

V usage is TRBV2 and J usage is TRBJ1-1, with TRBD1 matching over 8 bases. The CDR3 runs to 15 residues. Germline CDR1 is SNHLY and CDR2 is FYNNEI. V gave up 5 bases and J gave up 1 base; unmatched junction bases: 6. CDR3 sequence (DNA): TGTGCCAGCAGTACGAGGACAGGGAAGAACACTGAAGCTTTCTTT. Protein: CASSTRTGKNTEAFF.

This chain uses TRBV5-6 with TRBJ2-1; TRBD1 agrees at 8 bases. The CDR3 spans 15 residues. Germline CDR1 and CDR2: SGHDT and YYEEEE. The trim removed 0 bases at V and 5 bases at J, leaving 4 bases unmatched. The CDR3 region is CASSLEDRVDNEQFF. The DNA of the CDR3 is TGTGCCAGCAGCTTGGAGGACAGGGTTGACAATGAGCAGTTCTTC. Using reference TRBV5-6 and TRBJ2-1 for the parts outside the CDR3, the full variable domain is DAGVTQSPTHLIKTRGQQVTLRCSPKSGHDTVSWYQQALGQGPQFIFQYYEEEERQRGNFPDRFSGHQFPNYSSELNVNALLLGDSALYLCASSLEDRVDNEQFFGPGTRLTVL.

As DNA, the CDR3 is TGTGCCACCAGCATTCTCAAAGGGGGCGTGGGCTACACCTTC. It encodes CATSILKGGVGYTF. The V gene is TRBV15, the J gene TRBJ1-2; 7 bases are a match to TRBD1. V lost 4 bases and J lost 8; bases outside the gene matches: 10. The CDR3 length is 14 residues. In germline, CDR1 is LNHNV, CDR2 YYDKDF (reference sequence).

This clone came up once. V and J are TRBV7-7 and TRBJ2-5, with a weak D call TRBD1 (6 bases). This CDR3 region has 15 residues. Germline CDR1 SSHAT, CDR2 FNYEAQ (reference sequence). V lost 2 bases to trimming and J lost 4 bases, with 14 bases between them. Here the CDR3 DNA reads TGTGCCAGCAGCTTATTTCCAGGGGCTTCAGAGACCCAGTACTTC. It encodes CASSLFPGASETQYF.

This chain links TRBV19 with TRBJ2-2, with 9 bases fitting TRBD2. Per the germline V gene, CDR1 is LNHDA and CDR2 is SQIVND (reference sequence). The CDR3 is 14 amino acids. V dropped 7 bases and J dropped 0; count of bases not matched to a gene: 0. CDR3 DNA sequence: TGTGCCAGTACTAGCGGGACGAACACCGGGGAGCTGTTTTTT. This sequence encodes CASTSGTNTGELFF.

This chain links TRBV6-5 with TRBJ1-2; no firm D call. Per germline, CDR1 MNHEY and CDR2 SVGAGI. The CDR3 is made up of 16 amino acids. V was clipped by 0 bases and J by 4 bases, with 15 bases between them. The DNA of the CDR3 is TGTGCCAGCAGTTACTCGTCAGGAGGGTTGGGCTATGGCTACACCTTC. This encodes CASSYSSGGLGYGYTF.

The chain employs TRBV4-2 and TRBJ2-1, with TRBD2 identical over 15 bases. V lost 1 base and J lost 4; bases outside the gene matches: 2. Looked up from germline, CDR1 is LGHNA and CDR2 is YNFKEQ. The CDR3 consists of 17 residues. CDR3 coding DNA: TGTGCCAGCAGCCAAGGGACTAGCGGGGGGGGTTACAATGAGCAGTTCTTC. It translates to CASSQGTSGGGYNEQFF.

This chain connects TRBV6-2 or TRBV6-3 to TRBJ2-1, with TRBD1 as a possible D gene (5 bases). The CDR3 totals 15 residues. Trimming pared 0 bases from V and 2 bases from J, leaving 8 bases between. CDR1 and CDR2 from the germline V gene are MNHEY and SVGEGT. The CDR3 nucleotides read TGTGCCAGCAGTTACTCGCCACAGGCCTACAATGAGCAGTTCTTC. Amino acid sequence: CASSYSPQAYNEQFF.

The rearrangement links TRBV18 to TRBJ2-1; 9 bases are shared with TRBD2. In germline, CDR1 is KGHSH, CDR2 LQKENI. This CDR3 has 13 amino acids. The junction had 2 bases not matched to a gene; V was cut back by 4 bases and J by 7 bases. The CDR3 DNA sequence: TGTGCCAGCTCACAAAGCGGGGGGAATGAGCAGTTCTTC. It yields the protein CASSQSGGNEQFF.

V is TRBV24-1 and J is TRBJ2-5; 15 bases are shared with TRBD2. Per germline, CDR1 KGHDR and CDR2 SFDVKD. V shed 4 bases, J shed 7 bases, and the junction held 9 bases outside the gene matches. CDR3 length equals 17 residues. CDR3 bases: TGTGCCACCAGTGACGGACTAGCGGGGGGGGCCAGGGGGACCCAGTACTTC. Encoded protein: CATSDGLAGGARGTQYF.

The gene calls are TRBV3-1 (or the pseudogene TRBV3-2) and TRBJ1-2; TRBD1 matches 7 bases. The CDR3 has 14 amino acids. The J segment lost 4 bases and the V segment lost 1 base, leaving 3 bases of the junction unmatched. Germline V gene sequence: CDR1 LGHDT, CDR2 YNNKEL (reference sequence). CDR3 DNA: TGTGCCAGCAGCCAAGCGAGGGGGCTCTATGGCTACACCTTC. This codes for CASSQARGLYGYTF.

Notes on this clone: Other nucleotide sequences from this sample produce the same CDR3. The chain has TRBV29-1 and TRBJ1-4; 7 bases line up with TRBD1. The ends lost 6 bases at V and 2 bases at J; junction bases unmatched: 6. Germline V lookup: CDR1 SQVTM, CDR2 ANQGSEA. This CDR3 has 14 residues. The CDR3 coding sequence is TGCAGCGTAGCAGACAGGGCGACTAATGAAAAACTGTTTTTT. This gives the protein CSVADRATNEKLFF.

The chain links TRBV7-9 to TRBJ2-5; TRBD2 aligns across 9 bases. V was clipped by 7 bases and J by 4 bases; unmatched bases: 13. The CDR3 consists of 16 residues. Germline-derived CDR1 and CDR2 are SEHNR and FQNEAQ (reference sequence). CDR3 in amino acids: CASTPFAAGGRETQYF. The CDR3 DNA sequence: TGTGCCAGCACCCCTTTTGCGGCGGGGGGGCGAGAGACCCAGTACTTC.

This clone appeared a few times. V and J are TRBV5-6 and TRBJ1-1; TRBD1 agrees at 9 bases. Trimming cost V 7 bases and J 7 bases; bases outside gene matches: 8. CDR1 SGHDT and CDR2 YYEEEE come from the germline V gene. This CDR3 is built from 13 residues. The CDR3 nucleotides are TGTGCCAGCGTCTTACAGGGGGCCATTGAAGCTTTCTTT. Translated, it gives CASVLQGAIEAFF.

This clone was observed a single time. The V and J genes are TRBV2 and TRBJ1-1, with D unresolved. There are 12 residues in the CDR3. Trimming took 8 bases from V and 10 from J, leaving 17 bases between them. Germline-derived CDR1 and CDR2 are SNHLY and FYNNEI. CDR3 sequence: CASLKRGGGAFF. In nucleotides, the CDR3 is TGTGCCAGCCTAAAAAGAGGCGGTGGAGCTTTCTTT.

The chain couples TRBV7-9 to TRBJ2-5; 10 bases fit TRBD1. The CDR3 is 15 residues long. In germline, CDR1 is SEHNR, CDR2 FQNEAQ (reference sequence). Unmatched junction bases numbered 5, after V lost 4 bases and J lost 3 bases. CDR3 in amino acids: CASSSAGQGKETQYF. Here the CDR3 DNA reads TGTGCCAGCAGCTCCGCGGGACAGGGGAAAGAGACCCAGTACTTC.

The V and J genes are TRBV28 and TRBJ2-7, with TRBD2 matching over 7 bases. This CDR3 has 15 residues. V trimming: 2 bases; J trimming: 6 bases; junction bases outside the gene matches: 10. Germline V lookup: CDR1 MDHEN, CDR2 SYDVKM. CDR3 sequence: CASSLNAGRASEQYF. CDR3 nucleotides: TGTGCCAGCAGTTTAAACGCAGGGAGGGCGAGCGAGCAGTACTTC.

The chain is built from TRBV19 and TRBJ1-1; D is possibly TRBD1 (6 bases). Trimming took 3 bases from V and 5 from J, leaving 16 bases between them. The CDR3 extends over 15 amino acids. In germline, CDR1 is LNHDA, CDR2 SQIVND (reference sequence). CDR3 bases: TGTGCCAGTAGTATGAACAGGGTCCGGGAAACTGAAGCTTTCTTT. Its translation is CASSMNRVRETEAFF.